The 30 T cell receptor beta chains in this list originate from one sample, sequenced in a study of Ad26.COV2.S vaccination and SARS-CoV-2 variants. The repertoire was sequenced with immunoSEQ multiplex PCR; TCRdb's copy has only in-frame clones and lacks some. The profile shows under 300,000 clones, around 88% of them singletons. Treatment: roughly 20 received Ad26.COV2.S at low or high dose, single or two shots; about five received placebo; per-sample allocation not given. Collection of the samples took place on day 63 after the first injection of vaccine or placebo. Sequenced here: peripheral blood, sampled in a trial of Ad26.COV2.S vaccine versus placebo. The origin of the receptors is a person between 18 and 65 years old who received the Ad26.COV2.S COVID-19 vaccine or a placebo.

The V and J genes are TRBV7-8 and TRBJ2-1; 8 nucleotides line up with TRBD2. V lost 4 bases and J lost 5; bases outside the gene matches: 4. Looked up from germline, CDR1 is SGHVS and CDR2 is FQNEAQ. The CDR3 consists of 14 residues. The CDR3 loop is CASSSGLGDNEQFF. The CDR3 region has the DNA TGTGCCAGCAGCTCGGGACTAGGGGACAATGAGCAGTTCTTC.

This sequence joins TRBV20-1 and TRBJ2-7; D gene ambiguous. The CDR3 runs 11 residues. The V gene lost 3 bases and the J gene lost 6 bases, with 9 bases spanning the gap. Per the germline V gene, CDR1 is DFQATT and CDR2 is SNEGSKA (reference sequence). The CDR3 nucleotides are TGCAGTGCTAGGTTGGGGATCGAGCAGTACGTC. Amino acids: CSARLGIEQYV.

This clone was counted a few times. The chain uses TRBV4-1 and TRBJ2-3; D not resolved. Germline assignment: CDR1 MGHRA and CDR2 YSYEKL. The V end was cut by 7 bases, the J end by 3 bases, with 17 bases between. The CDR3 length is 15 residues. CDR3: CASMGPSWGTDTQYF. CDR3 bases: TGCGCCAGCATGGGCCCCTCGTGGGGTACAGATACGCAGTATTTT.

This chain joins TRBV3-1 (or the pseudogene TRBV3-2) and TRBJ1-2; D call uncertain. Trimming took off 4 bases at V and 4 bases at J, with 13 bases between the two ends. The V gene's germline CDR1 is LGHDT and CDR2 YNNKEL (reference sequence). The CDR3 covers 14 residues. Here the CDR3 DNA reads TGTGCCAGCAGCCTCGGGCCCAGGCCCTATGGCTACACCTTC. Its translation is CASSLGPRPYGYTF.

CDR3 coding DNA: TGTGCCAGCAGCTCCTTCCGGACCGAGTTGAGGGGGCAGTACTTC. Translation gives CASSSFRTELRGQYF. This chain connects TRBV2 to TRBJ2-7, with D possibly called TRBD1 or TRBD2 (5 bases each). Germline CDR1 SNHLY, CDR2 FYNNEI. The CDR3 covers 15 residues. Deletions cut 6 bases from V and 9 bases from J, with 24 bases between.

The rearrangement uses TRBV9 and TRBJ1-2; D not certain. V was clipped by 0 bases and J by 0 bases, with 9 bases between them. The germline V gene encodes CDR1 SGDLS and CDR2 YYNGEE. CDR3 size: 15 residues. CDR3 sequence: CASSVEAFSNYGYTF. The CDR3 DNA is TGTGCCAGCAGCGTAGAGGCCTTTTCTAACTATGGCTACACCTTC.

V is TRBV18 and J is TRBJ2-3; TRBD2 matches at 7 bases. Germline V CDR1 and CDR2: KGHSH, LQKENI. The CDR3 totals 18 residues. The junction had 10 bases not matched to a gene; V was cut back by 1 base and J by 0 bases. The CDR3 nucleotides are TGTGCCAGCTCACCACTGAGTCCAAGCGGGATAAGCACAGATACGCAGTATTTT. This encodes CASSPLSPSGISTDTQYF.

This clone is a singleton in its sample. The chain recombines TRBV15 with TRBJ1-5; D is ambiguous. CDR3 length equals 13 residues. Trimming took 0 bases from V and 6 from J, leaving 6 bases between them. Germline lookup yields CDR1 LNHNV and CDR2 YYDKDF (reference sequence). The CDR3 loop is CATSRDPGQPQHF. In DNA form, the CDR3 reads TGTGCCACCAGCAGAGACCCTGGTCAGCCCCAGCATTTT.

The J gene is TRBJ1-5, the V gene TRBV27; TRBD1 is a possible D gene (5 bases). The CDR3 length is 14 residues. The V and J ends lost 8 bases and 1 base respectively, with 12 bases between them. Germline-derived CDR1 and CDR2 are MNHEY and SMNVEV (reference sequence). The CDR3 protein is CASSQRDSNQPQHF. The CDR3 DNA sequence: TGTGCCAGCTCCCAGAGGGACAGCAATCAGCCCCAGCATTTT.

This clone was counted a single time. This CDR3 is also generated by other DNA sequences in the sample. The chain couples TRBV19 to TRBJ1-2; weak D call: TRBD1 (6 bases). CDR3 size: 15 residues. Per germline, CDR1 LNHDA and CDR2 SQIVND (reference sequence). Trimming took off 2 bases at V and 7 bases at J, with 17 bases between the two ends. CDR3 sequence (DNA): TGTGCCAGTAGTATAAGTCGGGGGCAGGGCGGTGGCTACACCTTC. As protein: CASSISRGQGGGYTF.

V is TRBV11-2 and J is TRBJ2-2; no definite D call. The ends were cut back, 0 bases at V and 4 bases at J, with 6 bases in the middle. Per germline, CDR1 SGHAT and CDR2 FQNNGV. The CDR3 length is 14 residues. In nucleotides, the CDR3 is TGTGCCAGCAGCTTAGATCGCGTCACCGGGGAGCTGTTTTTT. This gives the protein CASSLDRVTGELFF.

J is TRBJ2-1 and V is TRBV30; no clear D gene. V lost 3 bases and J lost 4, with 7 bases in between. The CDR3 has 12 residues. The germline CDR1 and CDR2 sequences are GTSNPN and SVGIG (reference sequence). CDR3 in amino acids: CAWSLVYNEQFF. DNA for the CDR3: TGTGCCTGGAGCCTAGTTTACAATGAGCAGTTCTTC.

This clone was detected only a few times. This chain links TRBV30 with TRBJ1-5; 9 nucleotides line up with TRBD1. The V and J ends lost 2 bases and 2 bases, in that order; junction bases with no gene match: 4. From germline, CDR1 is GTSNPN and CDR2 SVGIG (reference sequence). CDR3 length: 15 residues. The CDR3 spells CAWSRGTGRNQPQHF. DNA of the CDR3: TGTGCCTGGAGTCGGGGGACAGGGCGCAATCAGCCCCAGCATTTT.

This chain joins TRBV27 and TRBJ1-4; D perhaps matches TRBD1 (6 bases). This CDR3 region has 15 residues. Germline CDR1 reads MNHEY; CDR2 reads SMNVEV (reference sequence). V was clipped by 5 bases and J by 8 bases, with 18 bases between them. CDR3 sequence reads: CASSIIQGVQEKLFF. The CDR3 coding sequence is TGTGCCAGCAGTATCATACAGGGTGTTCAGGAAAAACTGTTTTTT.

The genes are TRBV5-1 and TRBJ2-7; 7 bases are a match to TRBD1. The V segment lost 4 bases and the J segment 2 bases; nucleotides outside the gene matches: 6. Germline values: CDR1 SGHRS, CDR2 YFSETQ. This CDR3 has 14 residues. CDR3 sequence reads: CASSRGQHAYEQYF. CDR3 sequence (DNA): TGCGCCAGCAGCAGGGGACAGCACGCCTACGAGCAGTACTTC.

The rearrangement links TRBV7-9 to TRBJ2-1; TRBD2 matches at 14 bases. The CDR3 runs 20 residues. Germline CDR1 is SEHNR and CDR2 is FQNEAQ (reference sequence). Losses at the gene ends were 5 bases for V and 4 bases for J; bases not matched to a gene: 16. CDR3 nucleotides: TGTGCCAGCAGCATTCCCGGGACTAGCGGGAGAGACGAACCTTACAATGAGCAGTTCTTC. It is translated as CASSIPGTSGRDEPYNEQFF.

The CDR3 loop reads CASSRVGQPQHF. The CDR3 DNA follows: TGTGCCAGCAGCCGGGTGGGTCAGCCCCAGCATTTT. This sequence joins TRBV3-1 (or the pseudogene TRBV3-2) and TRBJ1-5; D remains unclear. The CDR3 is made up of 12 amino acids. V gave up 4 bases and J gave up 6 bases, with 7 bases separating them. The germline gives CDR1 LGHDT, CDR2 YNNKEL (reference sequence).

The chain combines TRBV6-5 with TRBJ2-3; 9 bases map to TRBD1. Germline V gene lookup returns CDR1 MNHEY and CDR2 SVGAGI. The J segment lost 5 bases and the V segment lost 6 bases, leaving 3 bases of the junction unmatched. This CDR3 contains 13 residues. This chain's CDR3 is CASRKDRGDTQYF. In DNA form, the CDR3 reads TGTGCCAGCAGGAAGGACAGGGGAGATACGCAGTATTTT.

CDR3 residues: CAWSVGLAEAEKLFF. CDR3 DNA: TGTGCCTGGAGTGTAGGACTGGCCGAGGCTGAAAAACTGTTTTTT. This chain joins TRBV30 and TRBJ1-4; D gene unclear. Trimming stripped 0 bases from V and 7 bases from J, with 15 bases between. The germline gives CDR1 GTSNPN, CDR2 SVGIG (reference sequence). The CDR3 runs 15 residues.

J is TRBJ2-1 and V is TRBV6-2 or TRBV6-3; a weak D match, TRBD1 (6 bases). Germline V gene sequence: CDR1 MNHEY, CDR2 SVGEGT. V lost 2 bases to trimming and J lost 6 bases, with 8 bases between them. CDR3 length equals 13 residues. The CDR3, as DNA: TGTGCCAGCAGTTACGGACAGACCAATGAGCAGTTCTTC. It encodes CASSYGQTNEQFF.

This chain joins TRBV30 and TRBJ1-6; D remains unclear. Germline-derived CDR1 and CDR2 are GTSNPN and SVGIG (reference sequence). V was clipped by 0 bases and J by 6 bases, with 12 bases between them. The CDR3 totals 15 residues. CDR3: CAWSVGSLFNSPLHF. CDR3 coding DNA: TGTGCCTGGAGTGTAGGGTCCCTTTTTAATTCACCCCTCCACTTT. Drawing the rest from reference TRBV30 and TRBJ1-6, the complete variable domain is SQTIHQWPATLVQPVGSPLSLECTVEGTSNPNLYWYRQAAGRGLQLLFYSVGIGQISSEVPQNLSASRPQDRQFILSSKKLLLSDSGFYLCAWSVGSLFNSPLHFGNGTRLTVT.

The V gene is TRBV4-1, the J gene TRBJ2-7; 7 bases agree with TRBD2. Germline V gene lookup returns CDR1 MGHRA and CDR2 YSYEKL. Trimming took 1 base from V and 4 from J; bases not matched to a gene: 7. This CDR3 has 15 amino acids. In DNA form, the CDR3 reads TGCGCCAGCAGCCAAGGAACCCCCGGGGGGTACGAGCAGTACGTC. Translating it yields CASSQGTPGGYEQYV.

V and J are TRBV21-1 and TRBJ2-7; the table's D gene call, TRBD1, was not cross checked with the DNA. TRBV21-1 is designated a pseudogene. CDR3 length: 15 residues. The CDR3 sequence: CASSKVGSVTDEQYV. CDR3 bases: TGTGCCAGCAGCAAAGTGGGCTCGGTCACAGACGAGCAGTACGTC.

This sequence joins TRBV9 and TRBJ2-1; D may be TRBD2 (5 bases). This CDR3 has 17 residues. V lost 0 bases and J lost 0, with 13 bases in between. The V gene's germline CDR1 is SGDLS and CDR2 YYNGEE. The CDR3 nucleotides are TGTGCCAGCAGCGTAGCCCCTAGCCGTAGCTCCTACAATGAGCAGTTCTTC. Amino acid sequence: CASSVAPSRSSYNEQFF.

CDR3: CATRGGRNTEAFF. Here the CDR3 DNA reads TGTGCCACAAGGGGGGGAAGGAACACTGAAGCTTTCTTT. V and J are TRBV27 and TRBJ1-1; TRBD1 might be the D (6 bases). The V gene lost 10 bases and the J gene lost 1 base, with 13 bases spanning the gap. The CDR3 spans 13 residues. Germline V gives CDR1 MNHEY, CDR2 SMNVEV (reference sequence).

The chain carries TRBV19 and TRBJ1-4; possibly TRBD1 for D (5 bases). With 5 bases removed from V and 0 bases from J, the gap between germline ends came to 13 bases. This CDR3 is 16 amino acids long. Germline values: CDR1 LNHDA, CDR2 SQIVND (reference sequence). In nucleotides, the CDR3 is TGTGCCAGTAGTGCGGGACGGATCGCAACTAATGAAAAACTGTTTTTT. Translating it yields CASSAGRIATNEKLFF.

CDR3: CATSRGGQGNTEAFF. The CDR3 DNA follows: TGTGCCACCAGCAGAGGGGGACAGGGGAACACTGAAGCTTTCTTT. V and J are TRBV15 and TRBJ1-1, with 9 bases fitting TRBD1. The CDR3 runs 15 residues. V lost 1 base, J lost 1 base, and 1 base stayed unmatched. Per the germline V gene, CDR1 is LNHNV and CDR2 is YYDKDF (reference sequence).

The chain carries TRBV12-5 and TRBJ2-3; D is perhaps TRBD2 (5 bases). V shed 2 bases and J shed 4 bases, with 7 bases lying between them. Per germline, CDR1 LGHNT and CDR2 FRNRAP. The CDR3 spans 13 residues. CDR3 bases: TGTGCTAGTGGTTTGAGAGGGCCAGATACGCAGTATTTT. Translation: CASGLRGPDTQYF.

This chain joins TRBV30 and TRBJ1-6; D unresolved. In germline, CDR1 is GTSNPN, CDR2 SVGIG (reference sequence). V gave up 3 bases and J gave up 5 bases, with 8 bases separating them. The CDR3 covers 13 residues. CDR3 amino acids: CAWSDGNNSPLHF. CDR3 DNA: TGTGCCTGGAGCGATGGGAATAATTCACCCCTCCACTTT.

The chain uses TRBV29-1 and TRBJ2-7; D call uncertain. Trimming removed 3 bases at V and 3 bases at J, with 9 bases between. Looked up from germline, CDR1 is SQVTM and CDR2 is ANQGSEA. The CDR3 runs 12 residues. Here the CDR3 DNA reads TGCAGCGTTGAGCTGGGTAGCTACGAGCAGTACTTC. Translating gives CSVELGSYEQYF.